This TCR beta chain was sequenced for a study of shared clonotypes between healthy human individuals. Per germline, CDR1 MNHNY and CDR2 SVGAGI (reference sequence). This CDR3 is built from 16 residues. The V gene end was trimmed by 8 bases and the J gene end by 4 bases; junction bases not matched to a gene: 12. Measured with immunoSEQ multiplex PCR; TCRdb has only the in-frame clones, and not every one. The table shows hundreds of thousands of clones, with around 96% occurring only once. What was sequenced was naive CD4+ T cells sorted from blood. Regarding subset: CD45RA+ positively selected. This clonotype was sampled from a woman in her 30s in good health. The rearrangement uses TRBV6-6 and TRBJ2-1, with 9 positions matching TRBD2. The CDR3 nucleotides are TGTGCCAGCGCAAGGCGGGAGGGCCTCAGGTACAATGAGCAGTTCTTC. Its translation: CASARREGLRYNEQFF.